The 27 T cell receptor beta chains given below trace back to one sample, sequenced in a study of T cell responses to AZD1222 COVID-19 vaccine. The method was immunoSEQ multiplex PCR; TCRdb's version includes in-frame clones alone and lacks a portion of them. The sample contains fewer than 110,000 clones, about 90% of which appear only once. The sample was peripheral blood, taken on day 0 of AZD1222 vaccination. The receptors here all came from an adult in good health.

The V gene is TRBV14, the J gene TRBJ1-2; D not resolved. The germline V and J ends were trimmed by 4 bases and 2 bases, with 8 bases remaining between them. From germline, CDR1 is SGHDN and CDR2 FVKESK. The CDR3 is 13 amino acids. The CDR3 DNA sequence: TGTGCCAGCAGCCCGCAGGAGAACTATGGCTACACCTTC. The encoded protein is CASSPQENYGYTF.

The chain couples TRBV30 to TRBJ2-7; D unclear. Germline V gene lookup returns CDR1 GTSNPN and CDR2 SVGIG (reference sequence). V dropped 1 base and J dropped 3 bases, with 7 bases sitting between them. This CDR3 spans 12 amino acids. The CDR3 coding sequence is TGTGCCTGGAGTGGGCAGATCTACGAGCAGTACTTC. This encodes CAWSGQIYEQYF.

Written as DNA, the CDR3 is TGTGCCAGCAGCTTATATCAGGGAAGCAACACCTTC. This encodes CASSLYQGSNTF. The rearrangement joins TRBV7-3 to TRBJ1-2, with D maybe TRBD1 (5 bases). Trimming took 2 bases from V and 12 from J, leaving 13 bases between them. CDR3 length equals 12 residues. Germline V gene data show CDR1 as SGHTA and CDR2 as FQGTGA.

The chain couples TRBV2 to TRBJ1-2, with D maybe TRBD1 (5 bases). The germline CDR1 and CDR2 sequences are SNHLY and FYNNEI. The length of the CDR3 is 14 residues. Deletions cut 1 base from V and 5 bases from J, with 11 bases between. The CDR3 bases are TGTGCCAGCAGTGAAGATGGCAGGGATTATGGCTACACCTTC. Residues: CASSEDGRDYGYTF. The whole variable domain, filled in from reference TRBV2 and TRBJ1-2, reads EPEVTQTPSHQVTQMGQEVILRCVPISNHLYFYWYRQILGQKVEFLVSFYNNEISEKSEIFDDQFSVERPDGSNFTLKIRSTKLEDSAMYFCASSEDGRDYGYTFGSGTRLTVV.

V gene TRBV6-6 combines with J gene TRBJ2-2; no firm D call. The CDR3 extends over 12 amino acids. The V end was cut by 2 bases, the J end by 3 bases, with 1 base between. In germline, CDR1 is MNHNY, CDR2 SVGAGI (reference sequence). CDR3 protein: CASSYDTGELFF. The CDR3 DNA is TGTGCCAGCAGTTACGACACCGGGGAGCTGTTTTTT.

V gene TRBV7-2 combines with J gene TRBJ2-5, with TRBD2 identical over 7 bases. The CDR3 is 14 residues long. V lost 2 bases to trimming and J lost 1 base; unmatched junction nucleotides: 1. Germline-derived CDR1 and CDR2 are SGHTA and FQGNSA. The CDR3 coding sequence is TGTGCCAGCAGCTTATCGGGGGGCCAAGAGACCCAGTACTTC. This encodes CASSLSGGQETQYF.

The rearrangement links TRBV28 to TRBJ2-7, with D unresolved. Germline CDR1 and CDR2: MDHEN and SYDVKM. V was clipped by 5 bases and J by 5 bases, with 10 bases between them. CDR3 length: 12 residues. As DNA, the CDR3 is TGTGCCAGCAGTACCCTACTGGACGAGCAGTACTTC. Translated, it gives CASSTLLDEQYF.

The rearrangement joins TRBV28 to TRBJ1-5; D remains ambiguous. The CDR3 has 17 residues. Germline CDR1 reads MDHEN; CDR2 reads SYDVKM. Between the trimmed V and J ends, which lost 3 bases and 0 bases, there was a span of 15 bases. CDR3 in DNA: TGTGCCAGCAGTTTCCCCCACCGGGTCTTTAGCAATCAGCCCCAGCATTTT. Translated: CASSFPHRVFSNQPQHF.

The chain uses TRBV4-1 and TRBJ2-5; maybe TRBD2 (7 bases). The CDR3 covers 16 residues. Germline V gene data show CDR1 as MGHRA and CDR2 as YSYEKL. The V end was cut by 3 bases, the J end by 2 bases, with 16 bases between. CDR3 DNA: TGCGCCAGCAGCCAGGGGGGGCGAAGGGGGCAAGAGACCCAGTACTTC. Amino acid sequence: CASSQGGRRGQETQYF.

The chain is built from TRBV14 and TRBJ1-1; TRBD1 matches at 7 bases. Trimming cost V 6 bases and J 1 base; bases outside gene matches: 2. The CDR3 spans 13 residues. Germline V gives CDR1 SGHDN, CDR2 FVKESK. CDR3 in amino acids: CASRYRGNTEAFF. The CDR3 region has the DNA TGTGCCAGCAGGTACAGGGGGAACACTGAAGCTTTCTTT.

The CDR3 reads CASTFGRTSRSGNTIYF. Written as DNA, the CDR3 is TGTGCCAGCACCTTTGGACGTACCTCCCGCTCTGGAAACACCATATATTTT. The chain has TRBV2 and TRBJ1-3; no firm D call. Trimming pared 7 bases from V and 0 bases from J, leaving 19 bases between. Germline V gives CDR1 SNHLY, CDR2 FYNNEI. CDR3 length equals 17 residues.

For this clone: One end of the junction does not line up with germline, which may come from a read error. The rearrangement links TRBV29-1 to TRBJ2-1, with a weak D call TRBD1 (7 bases). In germline, CDR1 is SQVTM, CDR2 ANQGSEA. The CDR3 consists of 11 residues. CDR3 region: CSTHEGGQSVF. The CDR3 nucleotides are TGCAGCACCCACGAGGGGGGACAGTCGGTCTTC.

The rearrangement links TRBV3-1 (or the pseudogene TRBV3-2) to TRBJ1-1, with 7 bases lining up with TRBD1. CDR3 length: 14 residues. Germline V gives CDR1 LGHDT, CDR2 YNNKEL (reference sequence). The junction had 8 bases not matched to a gene; V was cut back by 3 bases and J by 7 bases. The CDR3 coding sequence is TGTGCCAGCAGCCACTCCGACAGGGTTGGTGAAGCTTTCTTT. Its translation: CASSHSDRVGEAFF.

The chain joins TRBV23-1 to TRBJ1-1; no firm D call. TRBV23-1 belongs to the ORF category, with a function that is uncertain. V shed 2 bases and J shed 1 base, with 14 bases lying between them. The CDR3 is 16 residues long. In DNA form, the CDR3 reads TGCGCCAGCAGTCAACAATCCGGGATGTGGAACACTGAAGCTTTCTTT. Translated: CASSQQSGMWNTEAFF.

The chain couples TRBV27 to TRBJ1-6; D not certain. This CDR3 has 14 amino acids. Trimming left V 5 bases short and J 7 bases short, with 12 bases between. Germline assignment: CDR1 MNHEY and CDR2 SMNVEV (reference sequence). The CDR3 loop is CASSRTARNSPLHF. CDR3 in DNA: TGTGCCAGCAGTAGGACTGCCCGGAATTCACCCCTCCACTTT.

This rearrangement joins TRBV11-3 to TRBJ2-1; D possibly corresponds to TRBD2 (5 bases). From germline, CDR1 is SGHNT and CDR2 YENEEA. Trimming left V 1 base short and J 6 bases short, with 10 bases between. This CDR3 has 14 residues. This CDR3 is CASSLVASSNEQFF. The CDR3 region has the DNA TGTGCCAGCAGCTTAGTTGCTAGCTCCAATGAGCAGTTCTTC. Together with reference TRBV11-3 and TRBJ2-1, the CDR3 gives the full variable domain: EAGVVQSPRYKIIEKKQPVAFWCNPISGHNTLYWYLQNLGQGPELLIRYENEEAVDDSQLPKDRFSAERLKGVDSTLKIQPAELGDSAVYLCASSLVASSNEQFFGPGTRLTVL.

CDR3 amino acids: CASSQRDRATGELFF. The CDR3 DNA reads TGTGCCAGCAGCCAACGGGACAGGGCGACCGGGGAGCTGTTTTTT. This chain joins TRBV4-2 and TRBJ2-2, with TRBD1 matching over 9 bases. The V gene end was trimmed by 2 bases and the J gene end by 5 bases; junction bases not matched to a gene: 3. Germline CDR1 LGHNA, CDR2 YNFKEQ. The CDR3 extends over 15 amino acids.

The genes are TRBV13 and TRBJ2-3, with D possibly matching TRBD2 (6 bases). The CDR3 spans 16 residues. Germline V gene lookup returns CDR1 PRHDT and CDR2 FYEKMQ (reference sequence). Trimming took off 5 bases at V and 3 bases at J, with 18 bases between the two ends. Written as DNA, the CDR3 is TGTGCCAGCAGCCCTACGGAAGGGGAGGAGACAGATACGCAGTATTTT. Its translation is CASSPTEGEETDTQYF.

CDR3 in DNA: TGTGCCAGCTCACCAGCTACAGGGGGCGGCACAGATACGCAGTATTTT. Encoded protein: CASSPATGGGTDTQYF. The gene calls are TRBV18 and TRBJ2-3; 9 nucleotides agree with TRBD1. The CDR3 consists of 16 residues. Germline trimming cut 2 bases from V and 1 base from J; bases unmatched to any gene: 4. Germline CDR1 KGHSH, CDR2 LQKENI. Full variable domain (rest looked up from reference TRBV18 and TRBJ2-3): NAGVMQNPRHLVRRRGQEARLRCSPMKGHSHVYWYRQLPEEGLKFMVYLQKENIIDESGMPKERFSAEFPKEGPSILRIQQVVRGDSAAYFCASSPATGGGTDTQYFGPGTRLTVL.

This clone was counted only a few times. The rearrangement uses TRBV28 and TRBJ1-6; TRBD1 aligns across 8 bases. V was pared by 6 bases and J by 0 bases, with 4 bases of the junction left unmatched. Germline loops: CDR1 MDHEN, CDR2 SYDVKM. CDR3 length: 16 amino acids. Here the CDR3 DNA reads TGTGCCAGCAGAGGACAGGGAGGCTCCTATAATTCACCCCTCCACTTT. Its translation: CASRGQGGSYNSPLHF.

The chain uses TRBV30 and TRBJ1-4, with unresolved D. Deletions cut 0 bases from V and 8 bases from J, with 13 bases between. CDR1 and CDR2 (germline): GTSNPN, SVGIG (reference sequence). This CDR3 region has 14 residues. CDR3 in amino acids: CAWSVGGGKEKLFF. As DNA, the CDR3 is TGTGCCTGGAGTGTAGGAGGCGGTAAGGAAAAACTGTTTTTT.

The chain combines TRBV7-9 with TRBJ1-2, with 9 bases identical to TRBD1. This CDR3 comprises 14 residues. Germline CDR1 and CDR2: SEHNR and FQNEAQ (reference sequence). J lost 8 bases, V lost 0 bases, and 4 bases had no gene match. CDR3 region: CASSLAGQGRGYTF. The CDR3 coding sequence is TGTGCCAGCAGCTTAGCGGGACAGGGAAGGGGCTACACCTTC. Looking up the rest from reference TRBV7-9 and TRBJ1-2 gives the full variable domain: DTGVSQNPRHKITKRGQNVTFRCDPISEHNRLYWYRQTLGQGPEFLTYFQNEAQLEKSRLLSDRFSAERPKGSFSTLEIQRTEQGDSAMYLCASSLAGQGRGYTFGSGTRLTVV.

J is TRBJ1-1 and V is TRBV5-4, with D unresolved. The CDR3 has 13 residues. Per the germline V gene, CDR1 is SGHNT and CDR2 is YYREEE (reference sequence). V lost 0 bases, J lost 4 bases, and 7 bases lay in between. The CDR3 DNA sequence: TGTGCCAGCAGCTTGGTGGAGGGCACTGAAGCTTTCTTT. This sequence encodes CASSLVEGTEAFF. The entire variable domain, with the rest obtained from reference TRBV5-4 and TRBJ1-1, is as follows: ETGVTQSPTHLIKTRGQQVTLRCSSQSGHNTVSWYQQALGQGPQFIFQYYREEENGRGNFPPRFSGLQFPNYSSELNVNALELDDSALYLCASSLVEGTEAFFGQGTRLTVV.

The rearrangement joins TRBV19 to TRBJ2-2; the D is unclear. Germline CDR1 LNHDA, CDR2 SQIVND (reference sequence). V lost 7 bases to trimming and J lost 0 bases, with 12 bases between them. This CDR3 comprises 15 residues. The CDR3 spells CASNSQAANTGELFF. As DNA, the CDR3 is TGTGCCAGTAACAGCCAGGCCGCGAACACCGGGGAGCTGTTTTTT.

The chain is built from TRBV3-1 (or the pseudogene TRBV3-2) and TRBJ2-1; 7 bases line up with TRBD1. CDR3 size: 13 residues. Germline CDR1 reads LGHDT; CDR2 reads YNNKEL (reference sequence). Trimming cost V 4 bases and J 7 bases; bases outside gene matches: 4. CDR3 sequence: CASSPWTGNEQFF. In DNA, the CDR3 is TGTGCCAGCAGCCCTTGGACAGGTAATGAGCAGTTCTTC.

V and J are TRBV5-4 and TRBJ1-2; D is possibly TRBD1 (6 bases). The CDR3 length is 14 residues. In germline, CDR1 is SGHNT, CDR2 YYREEE (reference sequence). V was cut by 2 bases and J by 5 bases, with 13 bases left in between. The CDR3 DNA is TGTGCCAGCAGCTTAAGCAGGGGCGAGTATGGCTACACCTTC. This sequence encodes CASSLSRGEYGYTF. The entire variable domain, with the rest obtained from reference TRBV5-4 and TRBJ1-2, is as follows: ETGVTQSPTHLIKTRGQQVTLRCSSQSGHNTVSWYQQALGQGPQFIFQYYREEENGRGNFPPRFSGLQFPNYSSELNVNALELDDSALYLCASSLSRGEYGYTFGSGTRLTVV.

The rearrangement links TRBV5-1 to TRBJ2-1; D perhaps matches TRBD2 (6 bases). Trimming stripped 0 bases from V and 8 bases from J, with 9 bases between. This CDR3 comprises 13 residues. The germline gives CDR1 SGHRS, CDR2 YFSETQ. CDR3: CASSLGTGDEQFF. The CDR3 DNA sequence: TGCGCCAGCAGCTTGGGGACGGGAGATGAGCAGTTCTTC.